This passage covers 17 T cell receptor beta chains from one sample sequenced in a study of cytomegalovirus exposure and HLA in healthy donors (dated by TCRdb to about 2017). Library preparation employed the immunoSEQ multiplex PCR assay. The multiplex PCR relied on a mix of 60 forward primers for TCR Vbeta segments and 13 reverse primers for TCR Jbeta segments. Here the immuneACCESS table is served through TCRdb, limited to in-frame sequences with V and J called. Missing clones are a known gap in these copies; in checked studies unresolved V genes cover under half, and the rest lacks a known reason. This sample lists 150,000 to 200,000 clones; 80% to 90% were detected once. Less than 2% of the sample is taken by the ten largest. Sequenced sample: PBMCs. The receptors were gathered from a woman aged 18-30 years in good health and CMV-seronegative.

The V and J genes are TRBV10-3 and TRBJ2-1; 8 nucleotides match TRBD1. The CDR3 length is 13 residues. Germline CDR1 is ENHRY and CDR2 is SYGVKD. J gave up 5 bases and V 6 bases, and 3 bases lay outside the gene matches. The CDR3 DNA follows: TGTGCCATCAGCCGGGACAGGAACAATGAGCAGTTCTTC. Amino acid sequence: CAISRDRNNEQFF.

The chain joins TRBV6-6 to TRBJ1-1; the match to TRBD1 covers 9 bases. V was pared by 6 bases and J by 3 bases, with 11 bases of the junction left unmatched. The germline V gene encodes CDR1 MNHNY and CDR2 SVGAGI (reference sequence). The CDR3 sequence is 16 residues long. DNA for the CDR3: TGTGCCAGCAGCGGGGGGACAGGGACTATTGACACTGAAGCTTTCTTT. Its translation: CASSGGTGTIDTEAFF.

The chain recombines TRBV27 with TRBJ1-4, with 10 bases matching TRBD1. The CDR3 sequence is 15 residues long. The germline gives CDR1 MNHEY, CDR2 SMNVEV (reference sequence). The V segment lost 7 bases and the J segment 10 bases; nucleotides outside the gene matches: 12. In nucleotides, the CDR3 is TGTGCCAGCACCCCTTCACGGGACAGGGGAAGAAAACTGTTTTTT. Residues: CASTPSRDRGRKLFF.

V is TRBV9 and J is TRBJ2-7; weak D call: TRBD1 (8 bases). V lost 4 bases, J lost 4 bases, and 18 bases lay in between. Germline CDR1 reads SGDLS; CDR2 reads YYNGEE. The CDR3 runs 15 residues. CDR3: CASSKQTGEGYEQYF. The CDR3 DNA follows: TGTGCCAGCAGCAAACAGACAGGGGAGGGGTACGAGCAGTACTTC.

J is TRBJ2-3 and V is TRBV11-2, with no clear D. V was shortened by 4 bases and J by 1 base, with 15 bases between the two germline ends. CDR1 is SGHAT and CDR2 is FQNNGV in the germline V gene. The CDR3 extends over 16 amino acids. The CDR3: CASSSPDFFRTDTQYF. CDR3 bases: TGTGCCAGCAGCTCCCCCGACTTTTTTCGCACAGATACGCAGTATTTT.

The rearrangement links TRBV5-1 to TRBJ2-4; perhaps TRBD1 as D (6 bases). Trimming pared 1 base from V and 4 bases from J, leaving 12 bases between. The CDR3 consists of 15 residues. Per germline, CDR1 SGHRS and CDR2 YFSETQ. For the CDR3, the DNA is TGCGCCAGCAGCTTGCTTGGGGGCAGAAAAAACATTCAGTACTTC. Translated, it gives CASSLLGGRKNIQYF.

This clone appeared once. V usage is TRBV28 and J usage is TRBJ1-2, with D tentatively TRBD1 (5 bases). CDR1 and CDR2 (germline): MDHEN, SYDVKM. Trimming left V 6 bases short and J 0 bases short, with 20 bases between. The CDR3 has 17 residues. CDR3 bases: TGTGCCAGCAGGGTGGGGCCGAGACGCCGAGCTAACTATGGCTACACCTTC. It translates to CASRVGPRRRANYGYTF.

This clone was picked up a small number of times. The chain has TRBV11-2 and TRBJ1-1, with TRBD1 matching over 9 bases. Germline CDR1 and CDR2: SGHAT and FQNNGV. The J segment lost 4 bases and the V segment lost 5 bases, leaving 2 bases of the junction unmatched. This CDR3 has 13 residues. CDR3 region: CASSLDRGTEAFF. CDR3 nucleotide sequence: TGTGCCAGCAGCCTGGACAGGGGCACTGAAGCTTTCTTT.

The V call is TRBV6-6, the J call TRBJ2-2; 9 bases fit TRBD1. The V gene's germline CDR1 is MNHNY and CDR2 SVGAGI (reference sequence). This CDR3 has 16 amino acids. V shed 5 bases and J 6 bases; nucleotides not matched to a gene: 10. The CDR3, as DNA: TGTGCCAGCAGTCCTGGGACAGGGCCTGGGGCCGGGGAGCTGTTTTTT. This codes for CASSPGTGPGAGELFF.

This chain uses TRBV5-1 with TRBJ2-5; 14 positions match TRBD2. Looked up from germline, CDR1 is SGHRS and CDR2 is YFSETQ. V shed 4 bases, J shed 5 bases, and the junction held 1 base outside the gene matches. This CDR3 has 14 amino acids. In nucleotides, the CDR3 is TGCGCCAGCAGCGGGACTAGCGGGAGTGAGACCCAGTACTTC. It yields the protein CASSGTSGSETQYF.

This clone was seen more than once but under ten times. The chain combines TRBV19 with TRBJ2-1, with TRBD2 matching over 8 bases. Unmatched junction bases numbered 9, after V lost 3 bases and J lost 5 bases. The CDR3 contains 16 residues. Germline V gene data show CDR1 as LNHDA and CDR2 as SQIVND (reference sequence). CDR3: CASSIGGTRPNNEQFF. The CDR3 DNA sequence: TGTGCCAGTAGTATTGGGGGGACTAGACCAAACAATGAGCAGTTCTTC.

The CDR3 loop reads CASSWVGSNTYEQYF. The CDR3 DNA sequence: TGTGCCAGCAGCTGGGTGGGCAGCAATACCTACGAGCAGTACTTC. The genes are TRBV28 and TRBJ2-7; D is uncertain. This CDR3 is 15 amino acids long. Per the germline V gene, CDR1 is MDHEN and CDR2 is SYDVKM. Deletions cut 6 bases from V and 2 bases from J, with 17 bases between.

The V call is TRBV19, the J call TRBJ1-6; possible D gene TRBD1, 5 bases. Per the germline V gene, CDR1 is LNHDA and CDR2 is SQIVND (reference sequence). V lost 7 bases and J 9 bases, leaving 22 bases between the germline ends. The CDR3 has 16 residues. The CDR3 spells CASTPTPQGTVSPLHF. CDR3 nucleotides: TGTGCCAGTACCCCCACCCCGCAGGGTACGGTTTCACCCCTCCACTTT.

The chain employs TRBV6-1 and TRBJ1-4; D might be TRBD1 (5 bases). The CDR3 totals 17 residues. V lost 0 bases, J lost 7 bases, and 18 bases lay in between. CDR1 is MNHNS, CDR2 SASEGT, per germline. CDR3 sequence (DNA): TGTGCCAGCAGTGAAGCGGAGGGGACGGTGATGGGTGAAAAACTGTTTTTT. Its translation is CASSEAEGTVMGEKLFF.

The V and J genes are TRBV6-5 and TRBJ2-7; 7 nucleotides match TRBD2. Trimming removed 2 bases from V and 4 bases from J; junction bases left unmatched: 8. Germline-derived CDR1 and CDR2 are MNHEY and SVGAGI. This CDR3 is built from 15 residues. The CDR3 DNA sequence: TGTGCCAGCAGTTACGCCTGGCGGGGGACGTACGAGCAGTACTTC. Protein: CASSYAWRGTYEQYF.

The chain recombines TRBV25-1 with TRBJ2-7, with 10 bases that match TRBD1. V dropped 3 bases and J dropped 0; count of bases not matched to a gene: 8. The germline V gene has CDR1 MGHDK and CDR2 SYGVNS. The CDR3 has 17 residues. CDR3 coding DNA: TGTGCCAGCAGTGACCTTGGGACAGGGGCTAACTCCTACGAGCAGTACTTC. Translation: CASSDLGTGANSYEQYF.

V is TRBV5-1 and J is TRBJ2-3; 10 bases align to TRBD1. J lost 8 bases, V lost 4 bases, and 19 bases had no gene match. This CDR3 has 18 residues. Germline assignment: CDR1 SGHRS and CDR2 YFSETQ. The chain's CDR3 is CASSPYGFGQGGLRTQYF. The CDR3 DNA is TGCGCCAGCAGCCCCTATGGTTTCGGACAGGGGGGTTTACGTACGCAGTATTTT.